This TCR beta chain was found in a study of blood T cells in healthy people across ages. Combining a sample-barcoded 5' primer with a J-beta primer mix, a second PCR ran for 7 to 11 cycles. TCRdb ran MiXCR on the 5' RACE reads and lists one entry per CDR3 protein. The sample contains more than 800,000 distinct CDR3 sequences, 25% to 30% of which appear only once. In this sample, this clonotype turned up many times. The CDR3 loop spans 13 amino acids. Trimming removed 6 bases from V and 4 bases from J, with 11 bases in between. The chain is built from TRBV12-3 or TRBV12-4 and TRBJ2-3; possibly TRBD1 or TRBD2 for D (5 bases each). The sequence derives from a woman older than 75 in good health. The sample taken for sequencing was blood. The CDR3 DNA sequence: TGTGCCAGCAGCCTCCGGGGCCCAGATACGCAGTATTTT. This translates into CASSLRGPDTQYF.